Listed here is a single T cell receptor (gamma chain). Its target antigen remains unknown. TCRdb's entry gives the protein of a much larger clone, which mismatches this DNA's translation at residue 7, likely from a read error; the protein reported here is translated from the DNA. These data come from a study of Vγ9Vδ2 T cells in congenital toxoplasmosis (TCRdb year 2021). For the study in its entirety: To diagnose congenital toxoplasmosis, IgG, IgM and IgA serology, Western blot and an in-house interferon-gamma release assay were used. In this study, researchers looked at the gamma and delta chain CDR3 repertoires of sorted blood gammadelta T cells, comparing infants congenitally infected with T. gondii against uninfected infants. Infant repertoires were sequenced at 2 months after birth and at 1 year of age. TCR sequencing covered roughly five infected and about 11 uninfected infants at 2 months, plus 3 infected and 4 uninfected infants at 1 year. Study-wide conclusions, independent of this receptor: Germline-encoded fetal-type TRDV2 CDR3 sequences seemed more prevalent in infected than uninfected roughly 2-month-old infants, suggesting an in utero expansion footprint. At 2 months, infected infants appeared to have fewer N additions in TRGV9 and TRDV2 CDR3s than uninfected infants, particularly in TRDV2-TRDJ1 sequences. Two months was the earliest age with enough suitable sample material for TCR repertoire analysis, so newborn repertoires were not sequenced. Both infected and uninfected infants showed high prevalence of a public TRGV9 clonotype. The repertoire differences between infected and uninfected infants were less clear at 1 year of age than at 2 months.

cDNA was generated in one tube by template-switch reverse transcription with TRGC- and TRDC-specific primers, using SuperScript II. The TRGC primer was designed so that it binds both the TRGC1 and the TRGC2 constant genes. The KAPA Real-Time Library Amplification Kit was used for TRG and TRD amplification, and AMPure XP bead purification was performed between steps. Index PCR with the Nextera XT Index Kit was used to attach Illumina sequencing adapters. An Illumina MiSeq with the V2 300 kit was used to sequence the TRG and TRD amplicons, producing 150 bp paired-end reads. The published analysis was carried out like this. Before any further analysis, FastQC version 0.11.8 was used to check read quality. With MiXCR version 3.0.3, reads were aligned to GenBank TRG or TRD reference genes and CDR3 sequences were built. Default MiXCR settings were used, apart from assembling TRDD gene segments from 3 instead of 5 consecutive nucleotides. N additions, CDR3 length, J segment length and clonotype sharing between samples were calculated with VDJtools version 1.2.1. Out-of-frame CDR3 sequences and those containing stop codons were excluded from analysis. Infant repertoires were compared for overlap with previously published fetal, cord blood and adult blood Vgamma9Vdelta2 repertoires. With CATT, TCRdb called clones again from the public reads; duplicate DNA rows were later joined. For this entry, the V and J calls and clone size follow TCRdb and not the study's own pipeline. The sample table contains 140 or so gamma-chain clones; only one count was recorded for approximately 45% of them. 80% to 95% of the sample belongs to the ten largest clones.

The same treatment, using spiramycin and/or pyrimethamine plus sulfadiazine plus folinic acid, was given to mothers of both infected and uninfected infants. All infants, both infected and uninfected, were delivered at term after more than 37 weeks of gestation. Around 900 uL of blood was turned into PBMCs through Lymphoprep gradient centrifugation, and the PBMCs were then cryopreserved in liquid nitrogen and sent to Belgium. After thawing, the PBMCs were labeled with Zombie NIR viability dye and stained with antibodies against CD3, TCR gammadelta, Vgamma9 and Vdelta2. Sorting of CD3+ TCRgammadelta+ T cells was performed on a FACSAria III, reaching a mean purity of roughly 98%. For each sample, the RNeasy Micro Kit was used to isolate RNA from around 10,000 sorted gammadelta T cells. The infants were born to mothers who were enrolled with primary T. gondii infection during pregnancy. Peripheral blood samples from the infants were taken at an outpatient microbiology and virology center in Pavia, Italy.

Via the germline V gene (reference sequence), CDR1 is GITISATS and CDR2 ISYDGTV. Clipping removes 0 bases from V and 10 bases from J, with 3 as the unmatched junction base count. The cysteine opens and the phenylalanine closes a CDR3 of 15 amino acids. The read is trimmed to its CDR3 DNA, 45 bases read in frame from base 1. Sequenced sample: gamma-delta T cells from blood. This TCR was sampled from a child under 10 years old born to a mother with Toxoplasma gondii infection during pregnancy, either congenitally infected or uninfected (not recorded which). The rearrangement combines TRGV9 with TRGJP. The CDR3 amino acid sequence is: CALWEVRLGKKIKVF. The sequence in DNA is TGTGCCTTGTGGGAGGTGCGTTTGGGCAAAAAAATCAAGGTATTT.